What follows is one T cell receptor beta chain and its context. The antigen is unknown. The sample originates from a study of monozygotic twins with inflammatory bowel disease. Study observations and caveats: Patient repertoires may have gained variability from differing immunosuppressive treatments.

The germline CDR1 and CDR2 sequences are MNHEY and SVGEGT. This CDR3 has 14 amino acids. A template switching step added UMIs, each with a 6-nucleotide sample barcode. TCRdb reprocessed the 5' RACE reads and stores each CDR3 protein as one record, lacking DNA. The listing contains approximately 330,000 distinct CDR3 sequences. The origin of this receptor is a human donor with ulcerative colitis or Crohn's disease, or a healthy co-twin of an affected twin (not recorded which). Sequencing was done on a sample of blood. The chain has TRBV6-2 or TRBV6-3 and TRBJ1-2; TCRdb indicates TRBD1, and absent DNA this call remains unverified. Here the CDR3 reads CASSYRGQRGGYTF.